These 11 T cell receptor beta chains were all obtained from the same sample, sequenced in a study of T cell responses to AZD1222 COVID-19 vaccine. Clones were read by immunoSEQ multiplex PCR, and TCRdb kept only the in-frame ones, dropping some. The sample includes around 140,000 clones, over 90% of them seen just once. The sample was peripheral blood, taken on day 0 of AZD1222 vaccination. These receptors came from an adult in good health.

Written as DNA, the CDR3 is TGTGCCAGCAGTGAATATAAGGGGGGAGAGACCCAGTACTTC. Protein: CASSEYKGGETQYF. The rearrangement links TRBV25-1 to TRBJ2-5; D tentatively reads TRBD1 or TRBD2 (6 bases each). Germline V lookup: CDR1 MGHDK, CDR2 SYGVNS. This CDR3 contains 14 residues. V was trimmed by 0 bases and J by 4 bases, leaving 9 bases between them. Full variable domain (missing parts from reference TRBV25-1 and TRBJ2-5): EADIYQTPRYLVIGTGKKITLECSQTMGHDKMYWYQQDPGMELHLIHYSYGVNSTEKGDLSSESTVSRIRTEHFPLTLESARPSHTSQYLCASSEYKGGETQYFGPGTRLLVL.

The chain has TRBV19 and TRBJ2-6, with D perhaps matching TRBD1 (6 bases). CDR3 length: 18 amino acids. Trimming shortened V by 1 base and J by 2 bases, and 15 bases separated the two germline ends. CDR1 and CDR2 (germline): LNHDA, SQIVND (reference sequence). In DNA, the CDR3 is TGTGCCAGTAGTATAGGCCCCACGACAGGAACTGGGGCCAACGTCCTGACTTTC. It encodes CASSIGPTTGTGANVLTF.

The V call is TRBV5-1, the J call TRBJ1-1, with TRBD1 matching 7 bases. Per germline, CDR1 SGHRS and CDR2 YFSETQ. The V gene end was trimmed by 2 bases and the J gene end by 4 bases; junction bases not matched to a gene: 5. The CDR3 is made up of 14 amino acids. DNA of the CDR3: TGCGCCAGCAGCTTTGGCGGGACAGCCACTGAAGCTTTCTTT. Protein product: CASSFGGTATEAFF.

The V and J genes are TRBV20-1 and TRBJ1-1, with a possible D match to TRBD1 (5 bases). CDR3 length: 14 residues. With 3 bases removed from V and 3 bases from J, the gap between germline ends came to 14 bases. Germline loops: CDR1 DFQATT, CDR2 SNEGSKA (reference sequence). The CDR3 nucleotides read TGCAGTGCTAGTGAATCACAGGTGGACACTGAAGCTTTCTTT. As protein: CSASESQVDTEAFF.

V usage is TRBV18 and J usage is TRBJ2-1; D ambiguous. This CDR3 spans 13 amino acids. CDR1 is KGHSH and CDR2 is LQKENI in the germline V gene. V lost 3 bases and J 8 bases, leaving 11 bases between the germline ends. The CDR3 loop is CASSPTWADEQFF. The CDR3 DNA follows: TGTGCCAGCTCACCGACATGGGCTGATGAGCAGTTCTTC. Looking up the rest from reference TRBV18 and TRBJ2-1 gives the full variable domain: NAGVMQNPRHLVRRRGQEARLRCSPMKGHSHVYWYRQLPEEGLKFMVYLQKENIIDESGMPKERFSAEFPKEGPSILRIQQVVRGDSAAYFCASSPTWADEQFFGPGTRLTVL.

The J gene is TRBJ1-1, the V gene TRBV5-1, with D possibly TRBD1 on 6 matching bases. The germline V gene encodes CDR1 SGHRS and CDR2 YFSETQ. This CDR3 comprises 11 residues. This CDR3 is CARKGGTEAFF. For the CDR3, the DNA is TGCGCTCGAAAGGGGGGCACTGAAGCTTTCTTT.

V and J are TRBV29-1 and TRBJ1-5; perhaps TRBD1 as D (5 bases). The V gene's germline CDR1 is SQVTM and CDR2 ANQGSEA. Trimming pared 7 bases from V and 2 bases from J, leaving 18 bases between. The CDR3 totals 15 residues. The CDR3 here is CSARLGGSGNQPQHF. The DNA of the CDR3 is TGCAGCGCCCGATTGGGGGGGTCGGGCAATCAGCCCCAGCATTTT.

The CDR3 protein is CASSEAGGYTF. The CDR3 DNA follows: TGTGCCAGCAGTGAAGCGGGGGGCTACACCTTC. This chain connects TRBV25-1 to TRBJ1-2; D remains ambiguous. CDR1 and CDR2 from the germline V gene are MGHDK and SYGVNS. This CDR3 is built from 11 residues. Trimming removed 2 bases at V and 8 bases at J, with 6 bases between.

V is TRBV7-8 and J is TRBJ2-2; D possibly corresponds to TRBD1 (6 bases). Looked up from germline, CDR1 is SGHVS and CDR2 is FQNEAQ. The V end lost 4 bases, the J end lost 0 bases, and 9 bases lay between the germline ends. The CDR3 consists of 15 residues. CDR3: CASSYRDPNTGELFF. The CDR3 DNA reads TGTGCCAGCAGCTACAGGGATCCGAACACCGGGGAGCTGTTTTTT. The complete variable domain, with remaining parts taken from reference TRBV7-8 and TRBJ2-2, reads GAGVSQSPRYKVAKRGQDVALRCDPISGHVSLFWYQQALGQGPEFLTYFQNEAQLDKSGLPSDRFFAERPEGSVSTLKIQRTQQEDSAVYLCASSYRDPNTGELFFGEGSRLTVL.

The chain is built from TRBV27 and TRBJ1-2, with D perhaps TRBD1 (5 bases). Germline-derived CDR1 and CDR2 are MNHEY and SMNVEV (reference sequence). This CDR3 is built from 17 residues. V was pared by 2 bases and J by 0 bases, with 16 bases between. As DNA, the CDR3 is TGTGCCAGCAGTTTAGCAGCAGGGACGGCAGCTAACTATGGCTACACCTTC. This translates into CASSLAAGTAANYGYTF.

V is TRBV19 and J is TRBJ2-5; D possibly uses TRBD1 or TRBD2 (5 bases each). CDR1 is LNHDA and CDR2 is SQIVND in the germline V gene (reference sequence). Trimming cost V 4 bases and J 4 bases, with 13 bases left between them. This CDR3 spans 14 amino acids. The CDR3 nucleotides read TGTGCCAGTAGTAGCGGCAGGGAGTCAGAGACCCAGTACTTC. Residues: CASSSGRESETQYF.